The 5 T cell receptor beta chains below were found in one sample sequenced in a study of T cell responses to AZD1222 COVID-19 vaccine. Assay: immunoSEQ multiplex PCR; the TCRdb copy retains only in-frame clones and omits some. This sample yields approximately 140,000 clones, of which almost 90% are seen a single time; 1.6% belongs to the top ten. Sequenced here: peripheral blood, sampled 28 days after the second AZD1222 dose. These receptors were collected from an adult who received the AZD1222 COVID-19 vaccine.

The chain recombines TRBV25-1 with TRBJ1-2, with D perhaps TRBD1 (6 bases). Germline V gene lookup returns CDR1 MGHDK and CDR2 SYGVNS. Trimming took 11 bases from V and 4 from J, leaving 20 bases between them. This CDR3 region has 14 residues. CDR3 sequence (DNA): TGTGCCGCCGCTCCTTCGGGACAACTCTATGGCTACACCTTC. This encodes CAAAPSGQLYGYTF.

The CDR3, as DNA: TGTGCCAGCAGTGCCTCTCATTTACGGACAGCGATCGGAAGTGTGCAGTACTTC. Its translation is CASSASHLRTAIGSVQYF. The chain has TRBV6-1 and TRBJ2-7, with TRBD1 as a possible D gene (6 bases). Germline V gene sequence: CDR1 MNHNS, CDR2 SASEGT. The CDR3 sequence is 18 residues long. V shed 4 bases and J shed 9 bases, with 31 bases lying between them.

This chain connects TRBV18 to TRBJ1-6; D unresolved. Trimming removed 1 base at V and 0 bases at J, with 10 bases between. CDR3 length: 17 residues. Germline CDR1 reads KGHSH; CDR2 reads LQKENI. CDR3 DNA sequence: TGTGCCAGCTCACCACAGGGCCCCAGCTCCTATAATTCACCCCTCCACTTT. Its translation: CASSPQGPSSYNSPLHF. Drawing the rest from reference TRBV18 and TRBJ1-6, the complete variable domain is NAGVMQNPRHLVRRRGQEARLRCSPMKGHSHVYWYRQLPEEGLKFMVYLQKENIIDESGMPKERFSAEFPKEGPSILRIQQVVRGDSAAYFCASSPQGPSSYNSPLHFGNGTRLTVT.

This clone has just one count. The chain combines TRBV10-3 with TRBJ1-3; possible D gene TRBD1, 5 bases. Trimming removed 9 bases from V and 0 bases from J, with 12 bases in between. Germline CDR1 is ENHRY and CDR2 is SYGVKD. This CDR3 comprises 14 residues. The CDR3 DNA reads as TGTGCCATAACCGGGACTGCCTCTGGAAACACCATATATTTT. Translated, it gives CAITGTASGNTIYF.

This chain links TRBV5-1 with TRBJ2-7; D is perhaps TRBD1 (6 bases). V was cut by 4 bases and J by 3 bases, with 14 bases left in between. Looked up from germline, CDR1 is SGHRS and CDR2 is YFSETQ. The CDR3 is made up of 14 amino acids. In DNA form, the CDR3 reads TGCGCCAGCAGCCAGGACAGTTCTCTCTACGAGCAGTACTTC. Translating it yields CASSQDSSLYEQYF.